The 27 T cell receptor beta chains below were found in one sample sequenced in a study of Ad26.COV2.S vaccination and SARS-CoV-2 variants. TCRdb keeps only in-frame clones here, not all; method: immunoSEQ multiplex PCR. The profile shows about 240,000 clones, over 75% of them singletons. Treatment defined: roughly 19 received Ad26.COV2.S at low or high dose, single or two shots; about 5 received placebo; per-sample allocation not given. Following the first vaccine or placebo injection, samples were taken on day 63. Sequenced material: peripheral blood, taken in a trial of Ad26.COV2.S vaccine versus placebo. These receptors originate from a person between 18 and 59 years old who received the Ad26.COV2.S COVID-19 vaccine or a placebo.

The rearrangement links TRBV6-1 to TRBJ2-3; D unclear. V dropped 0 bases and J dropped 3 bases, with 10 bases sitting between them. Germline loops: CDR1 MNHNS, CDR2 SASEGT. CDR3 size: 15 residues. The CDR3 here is CASSEAWAATDTQYF. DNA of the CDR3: TGTGCCAGCAGTGAAGCGTGGGCTGCTACAGATACGCAGTATTTT.

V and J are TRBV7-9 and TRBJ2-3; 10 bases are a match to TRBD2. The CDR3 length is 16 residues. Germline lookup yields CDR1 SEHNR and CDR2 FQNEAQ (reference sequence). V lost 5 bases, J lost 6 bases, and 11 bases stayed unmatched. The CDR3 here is CASSGLSGGSADTQYF. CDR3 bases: TGTGCCAGCAGCGGACTTAGCGGGGGGAGTGCCGATACGCAGTATTTT.

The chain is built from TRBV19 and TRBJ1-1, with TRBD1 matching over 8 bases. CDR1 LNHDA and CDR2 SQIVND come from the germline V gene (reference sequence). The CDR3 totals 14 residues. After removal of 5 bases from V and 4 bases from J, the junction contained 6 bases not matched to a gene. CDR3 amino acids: CASSLQGARTEAFF. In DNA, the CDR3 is TGTGCCAGTAGTCTTCAGGGGGCTCGCACTGAAGCTTTCTTT.

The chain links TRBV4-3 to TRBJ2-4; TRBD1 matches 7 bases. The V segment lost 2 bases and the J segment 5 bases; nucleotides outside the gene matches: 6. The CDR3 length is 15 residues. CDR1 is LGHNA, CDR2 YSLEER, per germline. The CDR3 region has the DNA TGCGCCAGCAGCCAACACGGACAGGTGGAAAACATTCAGTACTTC. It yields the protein CASSQHGQVENIQYF.

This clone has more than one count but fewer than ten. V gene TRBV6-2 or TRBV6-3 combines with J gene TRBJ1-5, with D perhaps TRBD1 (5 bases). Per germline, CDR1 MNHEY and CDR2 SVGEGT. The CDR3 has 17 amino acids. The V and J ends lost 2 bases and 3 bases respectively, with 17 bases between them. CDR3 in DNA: TGTGCCAGCAGTTACGTACTCATACAGGAGCTCAATCAGCCCCAGCATTTT. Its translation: CASSYVLIQELNQPQHF.

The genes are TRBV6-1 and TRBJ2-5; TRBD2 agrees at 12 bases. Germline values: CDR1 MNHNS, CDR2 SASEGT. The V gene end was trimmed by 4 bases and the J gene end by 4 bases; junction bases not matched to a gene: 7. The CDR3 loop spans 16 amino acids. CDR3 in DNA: TGTGCCAGCAGTGCCGCTAGCGGGAGGGTGGGAGAGACCCAGTACTTC. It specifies CASSAASGRVGETQYF.

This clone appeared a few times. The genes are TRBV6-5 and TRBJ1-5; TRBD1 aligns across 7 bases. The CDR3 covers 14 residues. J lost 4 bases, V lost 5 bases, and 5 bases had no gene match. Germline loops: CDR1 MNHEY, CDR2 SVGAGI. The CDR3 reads CASSLGTENQPQHF. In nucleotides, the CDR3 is TGTGCCAGCAGTCTCGGGACAGAAAATCAGCCCCAGCATTTT.

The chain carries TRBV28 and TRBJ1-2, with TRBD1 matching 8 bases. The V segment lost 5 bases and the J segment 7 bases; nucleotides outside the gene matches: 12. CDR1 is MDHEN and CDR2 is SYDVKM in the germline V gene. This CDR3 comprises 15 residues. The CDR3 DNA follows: TGTGCCAGCAGTCCGCCGGACAGGGTACTTACTGGCTACACCTTC. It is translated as CASSPPDRVLTGYTF.

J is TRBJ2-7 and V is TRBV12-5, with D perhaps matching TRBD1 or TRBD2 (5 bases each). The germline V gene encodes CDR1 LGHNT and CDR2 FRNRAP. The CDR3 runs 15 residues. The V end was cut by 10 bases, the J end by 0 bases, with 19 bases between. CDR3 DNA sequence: TGTGCTACCGATGAAAGGGACCCTAACTCCTACGAGCAGTACTTC. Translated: CATDERDPNSYEQYF.

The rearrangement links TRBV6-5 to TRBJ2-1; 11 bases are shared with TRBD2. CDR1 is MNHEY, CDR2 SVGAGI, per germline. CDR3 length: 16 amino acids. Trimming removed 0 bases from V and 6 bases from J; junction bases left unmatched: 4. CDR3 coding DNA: TGTGCCAGCAGTTACTCGATGACTAGCGGGACCAATGAGCAGTTCTTC. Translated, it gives CASSYSMTSGTNEQFF.

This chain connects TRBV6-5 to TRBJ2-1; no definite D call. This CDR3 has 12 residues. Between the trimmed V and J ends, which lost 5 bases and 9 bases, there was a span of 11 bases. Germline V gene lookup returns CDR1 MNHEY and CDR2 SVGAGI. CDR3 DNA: TGTGCCAGCAGTCACGGCAGCACTGAGCAGTTCTTC. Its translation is CASSHGSTEQFF.

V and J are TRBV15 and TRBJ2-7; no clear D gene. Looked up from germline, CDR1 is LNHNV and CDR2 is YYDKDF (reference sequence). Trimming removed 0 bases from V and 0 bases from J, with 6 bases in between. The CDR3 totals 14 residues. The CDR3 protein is CATSREASSYEQYF. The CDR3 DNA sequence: TGTGCCACCAGCAGAGAGGCGAGCTCCTACGAGCAGTACTTC.

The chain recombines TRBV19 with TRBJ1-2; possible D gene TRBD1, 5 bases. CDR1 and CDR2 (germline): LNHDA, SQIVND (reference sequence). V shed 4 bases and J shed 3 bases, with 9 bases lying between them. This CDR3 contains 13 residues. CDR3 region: CASSRGVDYGYTF. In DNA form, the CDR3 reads TGTGCCAGTAGTAGAGGGGTTGACTATGGCTACACCTTC.

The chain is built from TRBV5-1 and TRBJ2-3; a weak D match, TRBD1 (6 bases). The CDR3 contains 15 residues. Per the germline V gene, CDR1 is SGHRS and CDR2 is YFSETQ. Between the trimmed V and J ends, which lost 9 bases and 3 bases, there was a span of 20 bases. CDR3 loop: CATKTTGQYTDTQYF. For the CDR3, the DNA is TGCGCCACCAAAACAACAGGGCAGTATACAGATACGCAGTATTTT.

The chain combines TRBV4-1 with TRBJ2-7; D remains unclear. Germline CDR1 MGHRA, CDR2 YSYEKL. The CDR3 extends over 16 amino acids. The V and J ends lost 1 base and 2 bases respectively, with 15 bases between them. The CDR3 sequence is CASSQGVSQMAYEQYF. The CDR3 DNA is TGCGCCAGCAGCCAAGGGGTAAGTCAGATGGCCTACGAGCAGTACTTC.

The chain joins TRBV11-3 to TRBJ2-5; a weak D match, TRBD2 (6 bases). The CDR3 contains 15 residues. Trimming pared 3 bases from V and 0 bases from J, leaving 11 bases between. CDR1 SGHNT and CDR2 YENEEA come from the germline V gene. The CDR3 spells CASSLGGWDQETQYF. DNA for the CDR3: TGTGCCAGCAGCTTGGGGGGTTGGGACCAAGAGACCCAGTACTTC.

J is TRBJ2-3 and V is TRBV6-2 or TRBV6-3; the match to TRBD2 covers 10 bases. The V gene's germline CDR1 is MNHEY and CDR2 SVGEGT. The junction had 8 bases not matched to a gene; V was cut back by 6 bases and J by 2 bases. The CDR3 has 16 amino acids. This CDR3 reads CASSLFSGGITDTQYF. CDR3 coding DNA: TGTGCCAGCAGCCTTTTTAGCGGGGGGATCACAGATACGCAGTATTTT.

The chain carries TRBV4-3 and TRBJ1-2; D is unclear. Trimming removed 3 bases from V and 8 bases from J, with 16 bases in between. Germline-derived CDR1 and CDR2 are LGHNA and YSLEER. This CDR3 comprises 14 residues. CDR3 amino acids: CASSQNPTEGGYTF. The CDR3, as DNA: TGCGCCAGCAGCCAGAACCCGACGGAAGGAGGCTACACCTTC.

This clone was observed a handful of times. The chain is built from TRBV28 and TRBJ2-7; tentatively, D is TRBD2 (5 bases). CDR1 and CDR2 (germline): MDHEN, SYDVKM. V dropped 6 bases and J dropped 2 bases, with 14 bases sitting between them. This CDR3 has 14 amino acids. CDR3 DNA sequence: TGTGCCAGCAGACCAACCGGGGATACCTACGAGCAGTACTTC. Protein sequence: CASRPTGDTYEQYF. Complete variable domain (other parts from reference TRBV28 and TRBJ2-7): DVKVTQSSRYLVKRTGEKVFLECVQDMDHENMFWYRQDPGLGLRLIYFSYDVKMKEKGDIPEGYSVSREKKERFSLILESASTNQTSMYLCASRPTGDTYEQYFGPGTRLTVT.

The CDR3 region is CASSPPTLGTRGETQYF. CDR3 coding DNA: TGTGCCAGCTCACCACCTACCCTCGGGACCCGGGGGGAGACCCAGTACTTC. J is TRBJ2-5 and V is TRBV18; TRBD2 is a possible D gene (6 bases). The CDR3 is made up of 17 amino acids. Trimming pared 0 bases from V and 5 bases from J, leaving 19 bases between. Germline loops: CDR1 KGHSH, CDR2 LQKENI.

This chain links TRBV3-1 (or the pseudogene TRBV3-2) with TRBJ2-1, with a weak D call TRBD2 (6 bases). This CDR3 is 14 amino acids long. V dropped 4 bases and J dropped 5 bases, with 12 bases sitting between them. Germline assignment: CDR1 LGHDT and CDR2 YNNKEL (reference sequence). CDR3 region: CASSRGSGHNEQFF. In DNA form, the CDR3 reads TGTGCCAGCAGCCGGGGTAGCGGTCACAATGAGCAGTTCTTC.

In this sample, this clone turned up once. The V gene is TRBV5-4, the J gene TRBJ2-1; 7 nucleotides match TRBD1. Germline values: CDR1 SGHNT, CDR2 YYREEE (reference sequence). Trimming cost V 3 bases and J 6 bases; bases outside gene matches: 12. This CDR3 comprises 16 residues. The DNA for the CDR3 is TGTGCCAGCAGCTCAAGGACAGGCCCATTTGGCAATGAGCAGTTCTTC. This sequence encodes CASSSRTGPFGNEQFF.

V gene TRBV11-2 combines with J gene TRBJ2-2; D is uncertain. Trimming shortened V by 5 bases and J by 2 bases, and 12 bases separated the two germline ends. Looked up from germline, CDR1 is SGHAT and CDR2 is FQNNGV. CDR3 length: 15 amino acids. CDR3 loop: CASSITPSNTGELFF. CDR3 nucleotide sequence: TGTGCCAGCAGCATCACTCCCTCTAACACCGGGGAGCTGTTTTTT.

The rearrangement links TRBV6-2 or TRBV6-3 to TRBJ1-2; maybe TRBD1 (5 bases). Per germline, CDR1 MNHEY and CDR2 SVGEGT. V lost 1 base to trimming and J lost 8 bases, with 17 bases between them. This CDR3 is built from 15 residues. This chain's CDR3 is CASSYWGGRTPGYTF. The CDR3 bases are TGTGCCAGCAGTTACTGGGGCGGACGGACTCCCGGCTACACCTTC.

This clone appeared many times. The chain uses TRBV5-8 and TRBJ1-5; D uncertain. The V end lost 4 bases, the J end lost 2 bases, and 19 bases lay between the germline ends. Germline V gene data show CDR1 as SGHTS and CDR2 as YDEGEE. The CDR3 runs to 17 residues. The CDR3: CASSHPRDTGRNQPQHF. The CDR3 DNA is TGTGCCAGCAGCCACCCCAGAGACACCGGACGCAATCAGCCCCAGCATTTT.

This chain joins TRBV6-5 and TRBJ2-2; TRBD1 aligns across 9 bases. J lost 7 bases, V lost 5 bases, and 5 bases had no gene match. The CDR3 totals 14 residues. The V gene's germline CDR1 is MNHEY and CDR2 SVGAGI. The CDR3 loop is CASSKRQGVGELFF. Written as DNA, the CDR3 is TGTGCCAGCAGTAAACGACAGGGGGTCGGGGAGCTGTTTTTT.

CDR3 DNA sequence: TGTGCCAGCAGCCCGGACAGGTTCTCGATCGGGGGTGAAAAACTGTTTTTT. Translation: CASSPDRFSIGGEKLFF. The V gene is TRBV7-9, the J gene TRBJ1-4; 7 bases map to TRBD1. CDR3 length: 17 residues. CDR1 SEHNR and CDR2 FQNEAQ come from the germline V gene (reference sequence). V shed 5 bases and J 7 bases; nucleotides not matched to a gene: 16.